The subject of this entry is one TCR beta chain. Its target is unknown. CDR1 SGHRS and CDR2 YFSETQ come from the germline V gene. V lost 4 bases, J lost 0 bases, and 7 bases lay in between. This CDR3 contains 14 residues. The data are from a study of cytomegalovirus exposure and HLA in healthy donors. The data were produced by immunoSEQ multiplex PCR, yet TCRdb's version contains in-frame clones alone and is incomplete. The table includes 100,000 to 150,000 clones, around 94% detected once. Whole-study results and caveats: Rarity held for most TCR sequences, but there were some public TCRs that occurred in many donors.

The chain joins TRBV5-1 to TRBJ2-2; a weak D match, TRBD2 (5 bases). The sequence was collected from a woman between 18 and 29 years old in good health and CMV-seronegative. Source material: PBMCs. Written as DNA, the CDR3 is TGCGCCAGCAGCGTCGGGACGAACACCGGGGAGCTGTTTTTT. Its protein product is CASSVGTNTGELFF.